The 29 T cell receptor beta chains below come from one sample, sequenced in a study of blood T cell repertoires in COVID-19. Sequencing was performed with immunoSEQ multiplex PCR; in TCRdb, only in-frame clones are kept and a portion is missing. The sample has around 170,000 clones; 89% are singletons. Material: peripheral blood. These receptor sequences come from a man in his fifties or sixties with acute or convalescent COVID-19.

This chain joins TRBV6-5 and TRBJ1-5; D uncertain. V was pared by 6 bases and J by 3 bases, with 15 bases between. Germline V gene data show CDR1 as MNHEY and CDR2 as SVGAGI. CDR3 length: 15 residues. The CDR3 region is CASSRTAGYNQPQHF. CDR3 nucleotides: TGTGCCAGCAGCAGAACAGCTGGGTACAATCAGCCCCAGCATTTT.

CDR3 DNA sequence: TGTGCCAGCAGTTCCGGGACAGGGTGGAATGAGCAGTTCTTC. This translates into CASSSGTGWNEQFF. This chain connects TRBV2 to TRBJ2-1, with TRBD1 identical over 9 bases. Per the germline V gene, CDR1 is SNHLY and CDR2 is FYNNEI. This CDR3 is built from 14 residues. Trimming cost V 5 bases and J 7 bases; bases outside gene matches: 6.

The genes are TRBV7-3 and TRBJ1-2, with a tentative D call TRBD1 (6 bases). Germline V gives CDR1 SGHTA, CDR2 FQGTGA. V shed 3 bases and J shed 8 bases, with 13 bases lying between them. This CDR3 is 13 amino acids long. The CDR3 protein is CASSLESGVGYTF. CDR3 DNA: TGTGCCAGCAGCTTGGAATCAGGGGTGGGCTACACCTTC.

For the CDR3, the DNA is TGTGCCACCTCCGGCCGCGAGGGAGGGTTTGAGCAGTTCTTC. Translated: CATSGREGGFEQFF. The rearrangement joins TRBV24-1 to TRBJ2-1; TRBD2 matches 7 bases. The germline V gene encodes CDR1 KGHDR and CDR2 SFDVKD. Losses at the gene ends were 9 bases for V and 9 bases for J; bases not matched to a gene: 13. The CDR3 loop spans 14 amino acids.

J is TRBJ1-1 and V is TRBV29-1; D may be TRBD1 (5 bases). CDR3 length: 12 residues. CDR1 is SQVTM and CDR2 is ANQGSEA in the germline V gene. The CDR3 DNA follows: TGCAGTTACCTTCAGGGAGGGACTGAAGCTTTCTTT. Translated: CSYLQGGTEAFF.

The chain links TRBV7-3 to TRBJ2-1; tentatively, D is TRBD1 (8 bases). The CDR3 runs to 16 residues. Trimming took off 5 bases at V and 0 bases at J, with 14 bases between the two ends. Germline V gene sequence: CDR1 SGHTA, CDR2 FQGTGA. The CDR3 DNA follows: TGTGCCAGCAGCCCACAGGGGGGGGCCTCCTACAATGAGCAGTTCTTC. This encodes CASSPQGGASYNEQFF.

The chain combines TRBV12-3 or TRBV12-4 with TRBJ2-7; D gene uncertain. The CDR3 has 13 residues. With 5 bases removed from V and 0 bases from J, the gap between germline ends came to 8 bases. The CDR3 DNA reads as TGTGCCAGCAGTCACAGCTACTCCTACGAGCAGTACTTC. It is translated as CASSHSYSYEQYF.

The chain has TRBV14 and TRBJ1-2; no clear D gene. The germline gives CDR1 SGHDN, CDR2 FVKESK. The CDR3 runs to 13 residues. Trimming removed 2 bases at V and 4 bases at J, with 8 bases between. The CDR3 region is CASSQQRTYGYTF. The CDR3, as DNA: TGTGCCAGCAGCCAACAGCGAACCTATGGCTACACCTTC.

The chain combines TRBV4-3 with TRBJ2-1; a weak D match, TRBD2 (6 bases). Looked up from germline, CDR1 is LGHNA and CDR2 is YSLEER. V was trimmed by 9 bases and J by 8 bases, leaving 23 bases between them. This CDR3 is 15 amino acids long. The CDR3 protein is CARGLPGLGVYEQFF. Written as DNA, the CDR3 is TGCGCCAGGGGATTACCGGGACTGGGGGTTTATGAGCAGTTCTTC.

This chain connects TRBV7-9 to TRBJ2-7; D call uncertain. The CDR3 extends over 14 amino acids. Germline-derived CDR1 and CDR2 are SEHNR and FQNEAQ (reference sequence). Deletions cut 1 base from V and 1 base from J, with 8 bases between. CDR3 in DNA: TGTGCCAGCAGCTTAGTCCAGTCTTCCTACGAGCAGTACTTC. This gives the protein CASSLVQSSYEQYF. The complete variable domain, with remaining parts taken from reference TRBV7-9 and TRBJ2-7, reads DTGVSQNPRHKITKRGQNVTFRCDPISEHNRLYWYRQTLGQGPEFLTYFQNEAQLEKSRLLSDRFSAERPKGSFSTLEIQRTEQGDSAMYLCASSLVQSSYEQYFGPGTRLTVT.

In DNA, the CDR3 is TGTGCCAGTAGTATAGGAGGGCGACTAAACTATGGCTACACCTTC. Encoded protein: CASSIGGRLNYGYTF. The V gene is TRBV19, the J gene TRBJ1-2; no firm D call. V was shortened by 1 base and J by 2 bases, with 11 bases between the two germline ends. The CDR3 is 15 amino acids. Germline values: CDR1 LNHDA, CDR2 SQIVND (reference sequence).

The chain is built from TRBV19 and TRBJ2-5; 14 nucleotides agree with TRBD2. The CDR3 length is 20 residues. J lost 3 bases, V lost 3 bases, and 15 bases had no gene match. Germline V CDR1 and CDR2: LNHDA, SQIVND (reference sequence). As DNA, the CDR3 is TGTGCCAGTAGTATGACTCAGCCATCGGGACTAGCGGGGGCCAAAGAGACCCAGTACTTC. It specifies CASSMTQPSGLAGAKETQYF.

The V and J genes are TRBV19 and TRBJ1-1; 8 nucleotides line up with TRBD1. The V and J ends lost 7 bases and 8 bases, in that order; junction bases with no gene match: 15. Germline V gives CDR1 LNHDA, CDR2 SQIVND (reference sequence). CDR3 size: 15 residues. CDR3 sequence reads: CASTPDSTGAAEAFF. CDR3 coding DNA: TGTGCCAGTACCCCTGATTCGACAGGGGCGGCAGAAGCTTTCTTT.

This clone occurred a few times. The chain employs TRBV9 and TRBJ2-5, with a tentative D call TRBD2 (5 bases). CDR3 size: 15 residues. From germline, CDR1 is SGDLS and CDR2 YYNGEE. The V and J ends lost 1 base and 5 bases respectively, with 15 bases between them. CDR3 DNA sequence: TGTGCCAGCAGCGTAAGGCTCGGCGGGTACGAGACCCAGTACTTC. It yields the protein CASSVRLGGYETQYF.

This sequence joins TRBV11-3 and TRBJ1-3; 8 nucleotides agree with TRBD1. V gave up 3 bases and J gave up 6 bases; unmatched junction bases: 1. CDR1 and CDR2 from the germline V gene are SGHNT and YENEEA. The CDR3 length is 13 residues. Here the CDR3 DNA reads TGTGCCAGCAGCTTGGGACAGGAAAACACCATATATTTT. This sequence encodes CASSLGQENTIYF.

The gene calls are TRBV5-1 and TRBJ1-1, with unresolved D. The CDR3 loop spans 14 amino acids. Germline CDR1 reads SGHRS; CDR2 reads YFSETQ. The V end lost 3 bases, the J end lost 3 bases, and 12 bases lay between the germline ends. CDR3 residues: CASSYPSTDTEAFF. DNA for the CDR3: TGCGCCAGCAGCTACCCTAGTACCGACACTGAAGCTTTCTTT.

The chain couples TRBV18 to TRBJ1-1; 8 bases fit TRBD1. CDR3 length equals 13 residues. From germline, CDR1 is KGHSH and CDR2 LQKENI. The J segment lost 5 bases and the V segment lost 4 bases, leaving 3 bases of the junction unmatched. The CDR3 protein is CASSQTGDTEAFF. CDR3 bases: TGTGCCAGCTCACAGACAGGGGATACTGAAGCTTTCTTT.

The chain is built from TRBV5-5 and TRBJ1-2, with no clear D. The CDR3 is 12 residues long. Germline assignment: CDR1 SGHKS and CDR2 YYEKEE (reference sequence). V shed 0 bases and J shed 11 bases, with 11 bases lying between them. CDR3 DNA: TGTGCCAGCAGCTTGGGTCTCCCCCAGTACACCTTC. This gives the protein CASSLGLPQYTF.

This CDR3 is CASSRQGAFYEQYF. The CDR3 nucleotides are TGTGCCAGCAGCCGACAGGGGGCATTCTACGAGCAGTACTTC. The chain uses TRBV5-4 and TRBJ2-7; 10 bases fit TRBD1. In germline, CDR1 is SGHNT, CDR2 YYREEE (reference sequence). Trimming at V came to 4 bases and at J to 3 bases, leaving 4 bases not matched to a gene. The CDR3 runs 14 residues. The full variable domain, rest sourced from reference TRBV5-4 and TRBJ2-7, is ETGVTQSPTHLIKTRGQQVTLRCSSQSGHNTVSWYQQALGQGPQFIFQYYREEENGRGNFPPRFSGLQFPNYSSELNVNALELDDSALYLCASSRQGAFYEQYFGPGTRLTVT.

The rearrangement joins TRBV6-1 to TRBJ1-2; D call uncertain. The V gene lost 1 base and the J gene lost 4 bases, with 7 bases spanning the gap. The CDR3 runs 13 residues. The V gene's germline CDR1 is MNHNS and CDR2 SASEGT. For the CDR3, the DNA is TGTGCCAGCAGTGAAGTGAGCGGCTATGGCTACACCTTC. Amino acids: CASSEVSGYGYTF.

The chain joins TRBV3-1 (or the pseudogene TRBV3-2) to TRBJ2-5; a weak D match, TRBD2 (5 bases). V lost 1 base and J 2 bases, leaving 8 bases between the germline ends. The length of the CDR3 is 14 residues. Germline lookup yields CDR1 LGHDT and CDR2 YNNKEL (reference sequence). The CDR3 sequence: CASSQVGEQETQYF. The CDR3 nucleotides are TGTGCCAGCAGCCAAGTCGGGGAGCAAGAGACCCAGTACTTC.

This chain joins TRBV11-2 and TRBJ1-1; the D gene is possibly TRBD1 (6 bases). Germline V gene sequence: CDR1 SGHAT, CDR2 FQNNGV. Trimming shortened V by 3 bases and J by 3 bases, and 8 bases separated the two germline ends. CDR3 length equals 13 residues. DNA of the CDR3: TGTGCCAGCAGCTTTGGGGGCCACACTGAAGCTTTCTTT. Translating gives CASSFGGHTEAFF.

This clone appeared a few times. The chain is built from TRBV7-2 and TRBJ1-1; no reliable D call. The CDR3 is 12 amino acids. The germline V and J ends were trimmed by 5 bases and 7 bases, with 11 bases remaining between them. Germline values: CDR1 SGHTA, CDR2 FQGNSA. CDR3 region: CASSKRIGEAFF. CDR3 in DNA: TGTGCCAGCAGCAAGCGGATAGGTGAAGCTTTCTTT.

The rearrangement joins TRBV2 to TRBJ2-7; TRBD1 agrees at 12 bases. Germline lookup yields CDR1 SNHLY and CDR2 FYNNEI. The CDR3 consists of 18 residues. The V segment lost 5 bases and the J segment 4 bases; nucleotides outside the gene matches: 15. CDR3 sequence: CASSPLLSGTGGAYEQYF. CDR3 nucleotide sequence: TGTGCCAGCAGTCCGCTACTCTCCGGGACAGGGGGCGCGTACGAGCAGTACTTC.

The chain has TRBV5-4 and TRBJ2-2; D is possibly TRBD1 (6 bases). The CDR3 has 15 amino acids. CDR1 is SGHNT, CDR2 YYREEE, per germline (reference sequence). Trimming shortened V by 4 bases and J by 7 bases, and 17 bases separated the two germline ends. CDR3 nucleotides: TGTGCCAGCAGCCAAGGGGGTCAGGGCGACGGGGAGCTGTTTTTT. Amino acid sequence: CASSQGGQGDGELFF.

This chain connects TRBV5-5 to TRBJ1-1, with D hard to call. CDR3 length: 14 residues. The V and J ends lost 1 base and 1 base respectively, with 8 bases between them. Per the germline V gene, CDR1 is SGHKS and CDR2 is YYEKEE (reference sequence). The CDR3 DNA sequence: TGTGCCAGCAGCTTGCCACATGGGAACACTGAAGCTTTCTTT. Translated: CASSLPHGNTEAFF.

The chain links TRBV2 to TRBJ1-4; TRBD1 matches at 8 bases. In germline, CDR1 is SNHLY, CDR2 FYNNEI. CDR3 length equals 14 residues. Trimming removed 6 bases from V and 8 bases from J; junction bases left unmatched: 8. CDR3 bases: TGTGCCAGCAGGACAGGACAGGGAATCGAAAAACTGTTTTTT. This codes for CASRTGQGIEKLFF.

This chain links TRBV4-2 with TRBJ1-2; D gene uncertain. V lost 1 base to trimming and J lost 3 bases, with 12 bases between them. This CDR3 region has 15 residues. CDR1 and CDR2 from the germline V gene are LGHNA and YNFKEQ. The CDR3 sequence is CASSQAQRRDYGYTF. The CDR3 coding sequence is TGTGCCAGCAGCCAAGCTCAGAGGCGTGACTATGGCTACACCTTC.

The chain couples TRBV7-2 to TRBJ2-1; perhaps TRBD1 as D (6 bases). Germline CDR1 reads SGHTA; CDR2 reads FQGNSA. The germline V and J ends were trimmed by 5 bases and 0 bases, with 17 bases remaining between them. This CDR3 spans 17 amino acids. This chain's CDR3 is CASSRRTVSSSYNEQFF. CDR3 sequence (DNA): TGTGCCAGCAGCCGTCGGACAGTTTCTAGCTCCTACAATGAGCAGTTCTTC. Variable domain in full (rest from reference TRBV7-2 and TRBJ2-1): GAGVSQSPSNKVTEKGKDVELRCDPISGHTALYWYRQSLGQGLEFLIYFQGNSAPDKSGLPSDRFSAERTGGSVSTLTIQRTQQEDSAVYLCASSRRTVSSSYNEQFFGPGTRLTVL.